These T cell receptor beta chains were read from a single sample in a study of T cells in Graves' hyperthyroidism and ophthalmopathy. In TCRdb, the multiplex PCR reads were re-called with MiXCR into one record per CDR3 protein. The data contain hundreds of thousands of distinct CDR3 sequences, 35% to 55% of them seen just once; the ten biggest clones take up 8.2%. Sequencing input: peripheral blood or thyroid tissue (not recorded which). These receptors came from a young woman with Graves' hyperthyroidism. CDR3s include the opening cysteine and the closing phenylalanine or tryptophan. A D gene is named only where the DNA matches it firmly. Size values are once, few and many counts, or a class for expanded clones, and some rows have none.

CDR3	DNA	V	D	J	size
CSVVVVRPAGYTF	TGCAGCGTTGTGGTGGTGCGGCCGGCTGGCTACACCTTC	TRBV29-1	.	TRBJ1-2	.
CATSSRDRGDYGYTF	TGTGCCACCAGCAGCAGGGACAGGGGGGACTATGGCTACACCTTC	TRBV15	TRBD1	TRBJ1-2	.
CASSFEGQSNQPQHF	TGTGCCAGCAGCTTCGAAGGACAGTCAAATCAGCCCCAGCATTTT	TRBV7-2	.	TRBJ1-5	few
CASSLGQISDTQYF	TGCGCCAGCAGCTTGGGACAGATCTCAGATACGCAGTATTTT	TRBV5-1	.	TRBJ2-3	.
CATAAGNTIYF	TGTGCCACCGCGGCGGGAAACACCATATATTTT	TRBV10-3	.	TRBJ1-3	few
CASSSPGWEETQYF	TGTGCCAGCAGTTCCCCAGGCTGGGAAGAGACCCAGTACTTC	TRBV6-2/TRBV6-3	.	TRBJ2-5	few
CASSWDMGYEQYF	TGTGCCAGCAGTTGGGACATGGGGTACGAGCAGTACTTC	TRBV7-2	.	TRBJ2-7	.
CASSVATGGRHEQYF	TGTGCCAGCAGCGTAGCTACAGGAGGGCGCCACGAGCAGTACTTC	TRBV9	.	TRBJ2-7	.
CASSYFRQSDSPLHF	TGTGCCAGCAGTTACTTCCGACAGTCCGATTCACCCCTCCACTTT	TRBV6-5	.	TRBJ1-6	few
CASSEVGPTNGYTF	TGTGCCAGCAGTGAAGTGGGGCCGACGAATGGCTACACCTTC	TRBV25-1	.	TRBJ1-2	few
CASRAGTGPGANVLTF	TGCGCCAGCCGGGCCGGGACAGGGCCCGGGGCCAACGTCCTGACTTTC	TRBV2	TRBD1	TRBJ2-6	few
CASSDRGDTQYF	TGTGCCAGTAGCGACAGGGGTGATACGCAGTATTTT	TRBV19	TRBD1	TRBJ2-3	.
CSAPKVVMEETQHF	TGCAGTGCACCGAAAGTGGTTATGGAAGAGACCCAGCATTTT	TRBV20-1	.	TRBJ1-5	.
CASSYRVNYGYTF	TGTGCCAGCAGTTATAGAGTGAACTATGGCTACACCTTC	TRBV25-1	.	TRBJ1-2	.
CSVDAGPNQPQHF	TGCAGCGTTGATGCGGGGCCCAATCAGCCCCAGCATTTT	TRBV29-1	.	TRBJ1-5	.
CASRWTGNTEAFF	TGTGCCAGTAGGTGGACAGGGAACACTGAAGCTTTCTTT	TRBV19	TRBD1	TRBJ1-1	.
CASRDRDSNQPQHF	TGTGCCAGCAGGGACAGGGACAGCAATCAGCCCCAGCATTTT	TRBV2	TRBD1	TRBJ1-5	.
CASRGPANVLTF	TGTGCCAGTAGAGGCCCAGCCAACGTCCTGACTTTC	TRBV19	.	TRBJ2-6	many
CASSTPTGTQYF	TGTGCCAGCAGCACCCCGACAGGGACCCAGTACTTC	TRBV11-2	.	TRBJ2-5	.
CSSEVGTVNTEAFF	TGCAGCAGTGAAGTGGGGACAGTGAACACTGAAGCTTTCTTT	TRBV29-1	TRBD1	TRBJ1-1	.
CASSMWSQREGNTGELFF	TGTGCCAGTAGTATGTGGTCGCAGCGGGAGGGAAACACCGGGGAGCTGTTTTTT	TRBV19	TRBD2	TRBJ2-2	.
CASSGGTVNTEAFF	TGCGCCAGCAGTGGCGGGACGGTGAACACTGAAGCTTTCTTT	TRBV10-1	.	TRBJ1-1	many
CASWSQVLNTDTQYF	TGTGCCAGCTGGAGCCAGGTCCTGAACACAGATACGCAGTATTTT	TRBV2	.	TRBJ2-3	.
CASSLEAWGSYEQYF	TGTGCCAGCAGCTTAGAGGCCTGGGGTTCCTACGAGCAGTACTTC	TRBV7-2	.	TRBJ2-7	few
CASQGPANYGYTF	TGTGCCAGCCAGGGGCCTGCTAACTATGGCTACACCTTC	TRBV6-6	.	TRBJ1-2	few
CAISRRSGNEQYF	TGTGCCATCAGCCGCCGATCAGGGAACGAGCAGTACTTC	TRBV10-3	.	TRBJ2-7	.
CSAQDTYYGYTF	TGCAGTGCTCAGGACACCTACTATGGCTACACCTTC	TRBV20-1	.	TRBJ1-2	few
CASSIRGTSGNRQETQYF	TGTGCCAGTAGTATCCGGGGGACTAGCGGCAACCGCCAAGAGACCCAGTACTTC	TRBV19	TRBD2	TRBJ2-5	few
CASSVRTGTNEKLFF	TGCGCCAGCAGCGTAAGGACAGGGACTAATGAAAAACTGTTTTTT	TRBV5-1	TRBD1	TRBJ1-4	few
CASSPTGTTEAFF	TGTGCCAGCAGTCCGACAGGGACCACTGAAGCTTTCTTT	TRBV2	TRBD1	TRBJ1-1	many